This T cell receptor (beta chain) was sequenced in a study of cytomegalovirus exposure and HLA in healthy donors. Study summary: HLA-typed donors contributed some 87 million unique TCRs, which were held in an early data release.

The PCR contained 60 Vbeta and 13 Jbeta primers. Only in-frame clones appear in the TCRdb table, and some are missing; sequencing was by immunoSEQ multiplex PCR. In the table there are around 150,000 clones, 70% to 80% of which are singletons. Worth noting for this clone: No antigen is known for it.

Germline-derived CDR1 and CDR2 are LNHNV and YYDKDF (reference sequence). This CDR3 region has 16 residues. The germline V and J ends were trimmed by 1 base and 7 bases, with 16 bases remaining between them. General observations from the study: Some V segments could not be told apart, so they were left out, TRBV6-2 and TRBV6-3 among them. Most sequenced TCRs were rare (though some public TCRs occurred in many donors). Later analysis associated a missense DCLRE1C variant with TCR beta V- and J-gene trimming.

What was sequenced was PBMCs. This TCR was sampled from a man between 18 and 29 years old in good health and CMV-seropositive. This chain connects TRBV15 to TRBJ2-2, with D possibly matching TRBD2 (7 bases). The CDR3 spells CATSRVRGGPVGELFF. CDR3 DNA: TGTGCCACCAGCAGAGTAAGGGGGGGGCCCGTCGGGGAGCTGTTTTTT.